Below, one TCR beta chain is given with its context. Antigen: not known. Because the CDR3 is missing its conserved closing phenylalanine or tryptophan, this is likely a read error. Trimming took 4 bases from V and 6 from J, leaving 12 bases between them. CDR1 and CDR2 (germline): DFQATT, SNEGSKA (reference sequence). The CDR3 runs to 13 residues. TCRbeta libraries were built with three rounds of nested PCR, modified from ARM-PCR. MiXCR, applied by TCRdb to the multiplex PCR reads, yields one record per CDR3 protein. The data hold under 150,000 distinct CDR3 sequences, with 60% to 70% observed a single time. This entry comes from a study of tumor and adjacent non-tumor tissue in lung cancer. Study context: Each sample yielded roughly 4 million productive TCRbeta reads on average. Study-wide results and limits: Patients with more diverse tumor TCRs had worse survival. TCR diversity was significantly greater in tumor than normal lung tissue.

No cell sorting was done before RNA was extracted from the tissue. Newly diagnosed lung cancer patients had thoracic surgery in China, August–late 2014, without prior chemotherapy. V gene TRBV20-1 combines with J gene TRBJ1-4, with D hard to call. Material for sequencing was lung tumor tissue. The TCR originated in a man between 60 and 75 years old with small cell lung cancer. DNA of the CDR3: TGCAGTGCTACACTCGCTTTGGATGAAAAACTGTTTCTT. Amino acids: CSATLALDEKLFL.